This TCR beta chain stems from a study of graft-versus-host responses after intestinal transplantation. Whole-study context: Every transplant recipient was induced with anti-thymocyte globulin, then maintained on tacrolimus and steroids for approximately three years. Study-wide findings and caveats: Peak circulating GvH clone levels tracked with early post-transplant HvG declines. Among recipient marrow samples, GvH clones were found; some appeared first in ileum or blood. Clonal ratios of graft-versus-host to host-versus-graft in allografts were high for patients exhibiting graft-donor T cell macrochimerism.

The length of the CDR3 is 14 residues. V lost 2 bases and J lost 3, with 8 bases in between. The V gene's germline CDR1 is GTSNPN and CDR2 SVGIG (reference sequence). On this clone: Its cognate antigen is unknown.

Profiling relied on immunoSEQ multiplex PCR, and the TCRdb table lists in-frame clones only, not all of them. The sample has tens of thousands of clones, over 75% seen once; the top ten hold roughly 0.4%. V is TRBV30 and J is TRBJ2-6, with D perhaps matching TRBD1 (5 bases). Sequencing was performed on unstimulated CD4+ T cells sorted from spleen or lymph node cells, taken before transplant. This clonotype originated in a human donor who was the organ donor for an intestinal transplant. The CDR3 DNA is TGTGCCTGGAGTTGGCAGGGTGGGGCCAACGTCCTGACTTTC. Translation: CAWSWQGGANVLTF.